This TCR beta chain was identified during a study of T-cell reconstitution after alpha-beta-depleted transplantation in children. Study observations and caveats: Newly produced T cells mostly provided counts and TCRbeta diversity after one year, as hyperexpanded clones declined.

This clonotype was counted at least ten times. Its antigen is unknown. V lost 0 bases, J lost 2 bases, and 14 bases lay in between. From germline, CDR1 is LGHDT and CDR2 YNNKEL (reference sequence). CDR3 length equals 16 residues. Unique molecular identifiers were used to barcode this TCRbeta library. TCRdb reprocessed the PCR reads via MiXCR and lists one record per CDR3 protein. Among more than 40,000 distinct CDR3 sequences listed, around a tenth were seen once. This sample comprised PBMCs, mostly from graft donor cells, obtained 60 days after TCRalphabeta/CD19-depleted stem cell transplant. The V gene is TRBV3-1, the J gene TRBJ2-7; D gene ambiguous. This receptor was identified in a male patient between 2 and 10 years old who had a stem cell transplant for chronic granulomatous disease, so the T cells may come from the graft donor. CDR3 sequence: CASSQDIQPTTYEQYF. For the CDR3, the DNA is TGTGCCAGCAGCCAAGATATACAGCCTACGACCTACGAGCAGTACTTC.